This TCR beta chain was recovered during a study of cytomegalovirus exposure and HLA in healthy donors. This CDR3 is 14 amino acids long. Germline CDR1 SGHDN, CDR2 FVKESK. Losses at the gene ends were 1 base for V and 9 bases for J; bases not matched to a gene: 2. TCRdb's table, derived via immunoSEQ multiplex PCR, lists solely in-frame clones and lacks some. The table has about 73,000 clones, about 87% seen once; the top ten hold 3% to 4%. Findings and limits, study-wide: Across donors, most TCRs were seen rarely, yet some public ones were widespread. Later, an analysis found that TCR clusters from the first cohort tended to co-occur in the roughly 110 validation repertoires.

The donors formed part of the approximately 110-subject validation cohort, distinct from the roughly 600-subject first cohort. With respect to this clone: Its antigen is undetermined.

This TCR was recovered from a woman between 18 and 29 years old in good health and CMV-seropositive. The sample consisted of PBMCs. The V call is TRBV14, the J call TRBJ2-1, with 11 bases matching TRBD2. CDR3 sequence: CASSQGTSGSEQFF. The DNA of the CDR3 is TGTGCCAGCAGCCAAGGCACTAGCGGGAGTGAGCAGTTCTTC.